These T cell receptor beta chains were read from a single sample in a study of beta chain features in type 1 diabetes. The repertoire was sequenced with immunoSEQ multiplex PCR; TCRdb's copy has only in-frame clones and lacks some. The sample yields 250,000 to 300,000 clones, approximately 14% seen once. The specimen was naive CD4+ T cells from blood. These receptors all stem from a man under 40 with type 1 diabetes. CDR3s include the opening cysteine and the closing phenylalanine or tryptophan. D genes are given only for firm matches. A clone size is listed for some rows: how often the clone was seen (once, few, many), or a class if it is expanded.

J gene | CDR3 length | clone size | D gene | V gene | CDR3 protein | CDR3 DNA
TRBJ2-7 | 12 | many | NA | TRBV29-1 | CSVGGSFAEQYF | TGCAGCGTTGGAGGGAGTTTCGCCGAGCAGTACTTC
TRBJ2-3 | 15 | few | TRBD1 | TRBV5-4 | CASSSRQGADDTQYF | TGTGCCAGCAGCTCCCGACAGGGGGCTGATGATACGCAGTATTTT
TRBJ2-5 | 15 | NA | TRBD2 | TRBV4-2 | CASSQLSGRRETQYF | TGTGCCAGCAGCCAACTTAGCGGGAGGCGGGAGACCCAGTACTTC
TRBJ2-1 | 12 | few | NA | TRBV9 | CASTRLGDEQFF | TGTGCCAGCACTAGACTAGGTGATGAGCAGTTCTTC
TRBJ2-2 | 12 | few | NA | TRBV2 | CASRLDTGELFF | TGTGCCAGCAGACTAGACACCGGGGAGCTGTTTTTT
TRBJ2-5 | 14 | NA | NA | TRBV5-4 | CASSLVAAQETQYF | TGTGCCAGCAGCTTGGTGGCGGCCCAAGAGACCCAGTACTTC
TRBJ1-2 | 10 | NA | NA | TRBV28 | CATRGYGYTF | TGTGCCACCCGGGGCTATGGCTACACCTTC
TRBJ1-1 | 16 | NA | NA | TRBV13 | CASSSIEEGRDTEAFF | TGTGCCAGCAGCTCCATAGAGGAGGGAAGGGACACTGAAGCTTTCTTT
TRBJ1-5 | 14 | NA | TRBD1 | TRBV5-1 | CASSSGTANQPQHF | TGCGCCAGCAGCTCCGGGACAGCAAATCAGCCCCAGCATTTT
TRBJ2-2 | 17 | NA | TRBD2 | TRBV10-3 | CATAGPGGLAGTGELFF | TGTGCCACCGCGGGACCCGGAGGACTAGCGGGCACCGGGGAGCTGTTTTTT